This T cell receptor (beta chain) was sequenced for a study of blood T cell repertoires in COVID-19. Turning to the study itself: In each case, the material was cDNA or gDNA derived from T cells, B-cell-depleted T cells, or PBMCs.

The Seattle patients joined while their infection was active and were tracked longitudinally afterward. The CDR3 is made up of 18 amino acids. Germline CDR1 is SGHTA and CDR2 is FQGTGA. Trimming removed 5 bases from V and 2 bases from J; junction bases left unmatched: 14. Per the original methods: Amplification from reference gene primers served as the basis for estimated nucleated cell counts. Measured with immunoSEQ multiplex PCR; TCRdb has only the in-frame clones, and not every one. V and J calls and clone size follow that table, whereas D and trimming were derived from the DNA. The profile shows about 92,000 clones, about 83% of them singletons.

The receptor comes from a woman aged 55-70 years with COVID-19, enrolled during active disease. The source material was peripheral blood. J is TRBJ2-7 and V is TRBV7-3, with 11 bases that match TRBD1. Written as DNA, the CDR3 is TGTGCCAGCAGCCTCCAGGGGACAGGGGGGAAGGTGGCCTACGAGCAGTACTTC. This sequence encodes CASSLQGTGGKVAYEQYF. Variable domain in full (rest from reference TRBV7-3 and TRBJ2-7): GAGVSQTPSNKVTEKGKYVELRCDPISGHTALYWYRQSLGQGPEFLIYFQGTGAADDSGLPNDRFFAVRPEGSVSTLKIQRTERGDSAVYLCASSLQGTGGKVAYEQYFGPGTRLTVT.